This paragraph reports one TCR beta chain. The sample is drawn from a study of blood T cell repertoires in COVID-19. Assay used: immunoSEQ multiplex PCR; TCRdb lists only in-frame clones, some missing. The sample shows some 30,000 clones, about 90% of them seen only once. The CDR3 runs 16 residues. The germline V gene encodes CDR1 KGHSH and CDR2 LQKENI. V was shortened by 2 bases and J by 7 bases, with 18 bases between the two germline ends. The V call is TRBV18, the J call TRBJ1-5; D perhaps matches TRBD1 (6 bases). The TCR originated in a human donor in a cohort sampled during active COVID-19. Sequencing used peripheral blood. The CDR3 bases are TGTGCCAGCTCACCAGGGGAGGGGGGGCGTGAGCAGCCCCAGCATTTT. As protein: CASSPGEGGREQPQHF.